A selection of T cell receptor beta chains follows, all from one sample in a study of blood T cell repertoires in COVID-19. Assay used: immunoSEQ multiplex PCR; TCRdb lists only in-frame clones, some missing. Counted here are some 360,000 clones, more than 70% occurring once; the ten biggest clones make up over 2%. Specimen: peripheral blood. The receptors originated from a woman aged 55-70 years with COVID-19, enrolled during active disease. CDR3s include the opening cysteine and the closing phenylalanine or tryptophan. D genes are given only for firm matches. Not every row has a clone size; where given, it reads once, few, many or a size class.

D gene	clone size	V gene	J gene	CDR3 protein	CDR3 DNA
TRBD1	NA	TRBV4-2	TRBJ2-1	CASSRRLGQGRDEQFF	TGTGCCAGCAGCCGACGATTGGGACAGGGTCGGGATGAGCAGTTCTTC
NA	NA	TRBV18	TRBJ1-1	CASSPPTGPNTEAFF	TGTGCCAGCTCACCGCCGACAGGCCCGAACACTGAAGCTTTCTTT
NA	NA	TRBV15	TRBJ1-6	CATSRPGSYSPLHF	TGTGCCACCAGCCGCCCCGGGTCCTATTCACCCCTCCACTTT
NA	NA	TRBV7-3	TRBJ2-3	CASSLKGGTDTQYF	TGTGCCAGCAGCTTAAAGGGGGGCACAGATACGCAGTATTTT
NA	once	TRBV6-5	TRBJ1-5	CASSTVYSNQPQHF	TGTGCCAGCAGCACAGTATATAGCAATCAGCCCCAGCATTTT
TRBD1	NA	TRBV6-5	TRBJ1-6	CASRQGARDSPLHF	TGTGCCAGCAGGCAGGGGGCGCGAGATTCACCCCTCCACTTT
NA	NA	TRBV19	TRBJ2-3	CASSAYRGSTDTQYF	TGTGCCAGTAGCGCCTATCGGGGAAGCACAGATACGCAGTATTTT
TRBD1	NA	TRBV18	TRBJ1-2	CASSLSGQVNYGYTF	TGTGCCAGCTCACTTTCGGGACAGGTTAACTATGGCTACACCTTC
TRBD1	once	TRBV7-4	TRBJ2-7	CASSFAPDRGVGYEQYF	TGTGCCAGCAGCTTCGCCCCAGACAGGGGGGTAGGTTACGAGCAGTACTTC
NA	NA	TRBV7-3	TRBJ2-1	CASSYNSDRYNEQFF	TGTGCCAGCAGCTATAATTCGGACAGATACAATGAGCAGTTCTTC